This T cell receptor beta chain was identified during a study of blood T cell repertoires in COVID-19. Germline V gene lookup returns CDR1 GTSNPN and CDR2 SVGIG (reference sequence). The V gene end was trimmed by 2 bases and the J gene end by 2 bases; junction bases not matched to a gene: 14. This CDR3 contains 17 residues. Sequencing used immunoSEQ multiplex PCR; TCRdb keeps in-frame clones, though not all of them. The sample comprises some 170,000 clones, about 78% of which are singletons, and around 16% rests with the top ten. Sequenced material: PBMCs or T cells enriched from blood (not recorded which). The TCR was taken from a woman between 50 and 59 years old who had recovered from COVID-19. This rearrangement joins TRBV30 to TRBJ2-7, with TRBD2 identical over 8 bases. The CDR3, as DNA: TGTGCCTGGAGTCAGGGCCGGCTAGCGGGCTACCCCTACGAGCAGTACTTC. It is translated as CAWSQGRLAGYPYEQYF.